This is a list of T cell receptor beta chains from one sample in a study of tumour-infiltrating T cells in Burkitt lymphoma. Profiled with immunoSEQ multiplex PCR; TCRdb holds only in-frame clones, not every one. The sample has 11,000 to 15,000 clones; 30% are singletons. The sample consisted of tumor tissue. Receptors originate from a human donor with diffuse large B-cell lymphoma. Each CDR3 is given with its conserved first and last residue. A D gene is named only where the DNA matches it firmly. Clone size, where shown, is once, few, many, or a class for clones that have expanded.

abundance: -
v_gene: TRBV27
d_gene: -
j_gene: TRBJ2-7
CDR3nt: TGTGCCAGCAGTCCCCCGGGGAAGGCCCTGTGGGAGCAGTACTTC
CDR3aa: CASSPPGKALWEQYF

abundance: few
v_gene: TRBV9
d_gene: TRBD2
j_gene: TRBJ2-5
CDR3nt: TGTGCCAGCAGCGTAGACTCCGGGAGGGGACAGACCCAGTACTTC
CDR3aa: CASSVDSGRGQTQYF

abundance: -
v_gene: TRBV6-6
d_gene: -
j_gene: TRBJ2-5
CDR3nt: TGTGCCAGCAGTTATGGGGACTCGCCCCAGGAGACCCAGTACTTC
CDR3aa: CASSYGDSPQETQYF

abundance: medium-sized
v_gene: TRBV5-1
d_gene: TRBD1
j_gene: TRBJ2-3
CDR3nt: TGCGCCAGCAGCTCCGGACAGGCTAGCACAGATACGCAGTATTTT
CDR3aa: CASSSGQASTDTQYF

abundance: -
v_gene: TRBV2
d_gene: -
j_gene: TRBJ1-1
CDR3nt: TGTGCCAGCAGTGGTTCGTTAGGGAAAGACACTGAAGCTTTCTTT
CDR3aa: CASSGSLGKDTEAFF

abundance: -
v_gene: TRBV28
d_gene: -
j_gene: TRBJ2-7
CDR3nt: TGTGCCAGCAGTTTAGGGGGCCCTCCCTACGAGCAGTACTTC
CDR3aa: CASSLGGPPYEQYF

abundance: -
v_gene: TRBV7-9
d_gene: TRBD1
j_gene: TRBJ2-7
CDR3nt: TGTGCCAGCAGCTACTCCGGGACAGGGCCCGAGCAGTACTTC
CDR3aa: CASSYSGTGPEQYF

abundance: -
v_gene: TRBV9
d_gene: -
j_gene: TRBJ1-5
CDR3nt: TGTGCCAGCAGCGTAGACGGGAATAGCAATCAGCCCCAGCATTTT
CDR3aa: CASSVDGNSNQPQHF

abundance: -
v_gene: TRBV19
d_gene: TRBD1
j_gene: TRBJ2-7
CDR3nt: TGTGCCAGTAGTATCTTGGGACAGGGGGCCTACGAGCAGTACTTC
CDR3aa: CASSILGQGAYEQYF

abundance: -
v_gene: TRBV9
d_gene: TRBD2
j_gene: TRBJ2-7
CDR3nt: TGTGCCAGCAGCGCCGCAGGCGGGAGCTCCTACGAGCAGTACTTC
CDR3aa: CASSAAGGSSYEQYF

abundance: few
v_gene: TRBV5-8
d_gene: -
j_gene: TRBJ1-1
CDR3nt: TGTGCCAGCAGCTTGCCGTGGAGAAACATGAACACTGAAGCTTTCTTT
CDR3aa: CASSLPWRNMNTEAFF

abundance: -
v_gene: TRBV6-5
d_gene: -
j_gene: TRBJ2-5
CDR3nt: TGTGCCAGCAGGACACCGGGATACAAAGAGACCCAGTACTTC
CDR3aa: CASRTPGYKETQYF

abundance: medium-sized
v_gene: TRBV29-1
d_gene: -
j_gene: TRBJ1-1
CDR3nt: TGCAGCATCCCGACCGAGGAGAACACTGAAGCTTTCTTT
CDR3aa: CSIPTEENTEAFF

abundance: -
v_gene: TRBV5-5
d_gene: TRBD2
j_gene: TRBJ2-3
CDR3nt: TGTGCCAGCAGCTCGACTAGCGGGAGGGGAGATACGCAGTATTTT
CDR3aa: CASSSTSGRGDTQYF

abundance: -
v_gene: TRBV30
d_gene: -
j_gene: TRBJ1-2
CDR3nt: TGTGCCTGGAGTGTACCCCACCCAGGGGGCTACACCTTC
CDR3aa: CAWSVPHPGGYTF

abundance: medium-sized
v_gene: TRBV4-2
d_gene: -
j_gene: TRBJ2-2
CDR3nt: TGTGCCAGCAGCCACGCCATCAGTCGGGGGGCTGGAACCGGGGAGCTGTTTTTT
CDR3aa: CASSHAISRGAGTGELFF

abundance: -
v_gene: TRBV27
d_gene: -
j_gene: TRBJ1-3
CDR3nt: TGTGCCAGCAGTGCACGGGACCGTGGAAACACCATATATTTT
CDR3aa: CASSARDRGNTIYF

abundance: -
v_gene: TRBV5-1
d_gene: -
j_gene: TRBJ1-5
CDR3nt: TGCGCCAGCAGCTTGGAGGTGGGTCAGCCCCAGCATTTT
CDR3aa: CASSLEVGQPQHF

abundance: few
v_gene: TRBV5-8
d_gene: TRBD2
j_gene: TRBJ2-3
CDR3nt: TGTGCCAGCAGCCTGGCACTAGCGGGCGATACGCAGTATTTT
CDR3aa: CASSLALAGDTQYF

abundance: once
v_gene: TRBV28
d_gene: TRBD2
j_gene: TRBJ2-7
CDR3nt: TGTGCCAGCCGAACCCAAGACGGGACTAGCGGTGAATTTTACGAGCAGTACTTC
CDR3aa: CASRTQDGTSGEFYEQYF

abundance: few
v_gene: TRBV11-2
d_gene: TRBD1
j_gene: TRBJ2-2
CDR3nt: TGTGCCAGCAGTCCAGCAGGACAGGGGAACACCGGGGAGCTGTTTTTT
CDR3aa: CASSPAGQGNTGELFF

abundance: -
v_gene: TRBV5-6
d_gene: -
j_gene: TRBJ2-5
CDR3nt: TGTGCCAGCAGCCACGGACCGAACGCCCAAGAGACCCAGTACTTC
CDR3aa: CASSHGPNAQETQYF

abundance: few
v_gene: TRBV5-1
d_gene: TRBD2
j_gene: TRBJ2-1
CDR3nt: TGCGCCAGCAGCGCTAGCGGGAGCGTGGGCAATGAGCAGTTCTTC
CDR3aa: CASSASGSVGNEQFF

abundance: -
v_gene: TRBV5-1
d_gene: -
j_gene: TRBJ2-2
CDR3nt: TGCGCCAGCAGATGGCAGTTCAACACCGGGGAGCTGTTTTTT
CDR3aa: CASRWQFNTGELFF

abundance: -
v_gene: TRBV15
d_gene: TRBD2
j_gene: TRBJ2-1
CDR3nt: TGTGCCACCAGCAGTGTTCTGGGACTAGGGGATGAGCAGTTCTTC
CDR3aa: CATSSVLGLGDEQFF

abundance: -
v_gene: TRBV4-2
d_gene: TRBD2
j_gene: TRBJ2-7
CDR3nt: TGTGCCAGCAGCCAGGACTATAGCGGGAGGGCTTCCTACGAGCAGTACTTC
CDR3aa: CASSQDYSGRASYEQYF

abundance: -
v_gene: TRBV9
d_gene: -
j_gene: TRBJ2-1
CDR3nt: TGTGCCAGCAGCTCGCCCCAGTTCCATTTCGAGCAGTTCTTC
CDR3aa: CASSSPQFHFEQFF

abundance: -
v_gene: TRBV7-8
d_gene: TRBD2
j_gene: TRBJ2-7
CDR3nt: TGTGCCAGCAGCCCGCGGCCTAGCGGCTCCTACGAGCAGTACTTC
CDR3aa: CASSPRPSGSYEQYF

abundance: -
v_gene: TRBV9
d_gene: TRBD2
j_gene: TRBJ2-1
CDR3nt: TGTGCCAGCAGCACCGTCACCGGGACTAGCGGGAGAAATGAGCAGTTCTTC
CDR3aa: CASSTVTGTSGRNEQFF

abundance: few
v_gene: TRBV7-6
d_gene: TRBD1
j_gene: TRBJ1-2
CDR3nt: TGTGCCAGCAGAAGGACAGGGGGCTACACCTTC
CDR3aa: CASRRTGGYTF

abundance: -
v_gene: TRBV28
d_gene: -
j_gene: TRBJ1-5
CDR3nt: TGTGCCAGCAGTTTAAATGGTGTCGGTCAGCCCCAGCATTTT
CDR3aa: CASSLNGVGQPQHF

abundance: few
v_gene: TRBV6-6
d_gene: TRBD1
j_gene: TRBJ2-7
CDR3nt: TGTGCCAGCAGACCGGCCAGGGACAGGGCTACCTACGAGCAGTACTTC
CDR3aa: CASRPARDRATYEQYF

abundance: few
v_gene: TRBV10-1
d_gene: TRBD1
j_gene: TRBJ1-1
CDR3nt: TGCGCCAGCAGTGTAGGACAGGGTACTGAAGCTTTCTTT
CDR3aa: CASSVGQGTEAFF

abundance: -
v_gene: TRBV11-3
d_gene: -
j_gene: TRBJ2-7
CDR3nt: TGTGCCAGCTCCCGCGGCGGGGCCTCCTACGAGCAGTACTTC
CDR3aa: CASSRGGASYEQYF

abundance: few
v_gene: TRBV15
d_gene: TRBD1
j_gene: TRBJ1-4
CDR3nt: TGTGCCACCAGCAGAGATTGGGACAGAGCTAATGAAAAACTGTTTTTT
CDR3aa: CATSRDWDRANEKLFF

abundance: few
v_gene: TRBV7-6
d_gene: -
j_gene: TRBJ1-1
CDR3nt: TGTGCCAGCAGCGCCGGTCTAGGGAACACTGAAGCTTTCTTT
CDR3aa: CASSAGLGNTEAFF

abundance: -
v_gene: TRBV29-1
d_gene: -
j_gene: TRBJ2-1
CDR3nt: TGCAGCGTTGAATCCGGGGGTAGGACCTACAATGAGCAGTTCTTC
CDR3aa: CSVESGGRTYNEQFF

abundance: -
v_gene: TRBV19
d_gene: -
j_gene: TRBJ1-5
CDR3nt: TGTGCCAGTAGTATAGACGCGGCGGGGAATCAGCCCCAGCATTTT
CDR3aa: CASSIDAAGNQPQHF

abundance: -
v_gene: TRBV2
d_gene: TRBD2
j_gene: TRBJ2-5
CDR3nt: TGTGCCAGTTCTAGCGGGAGGGCCCGGGAGACCCAGTACTTC
CDR3aa: CASSSGRARETQYF

abundance: -
v_gene: TRBV4-1
d_gene: TRBD2
j_gene: TRBJ2-1
CDR3nt: TGCGCCAGCAGCCAAGGCGCTAGCGGGAGTCCCTACAATGAGCAGTTCTTC
CDR3aa: CASSQGASGSPYNEQFF

abundance: once
v_gene: TRBV9
d_gene: TRBD2
j_gene: TRBJ2-1
CDR3nt: TGTGCCAGCAGCCCCTGGGCCTCCGGGACTAGCGGGTCCAATGAGCAGTTCTTC
CDR3aa: CASSPWASGTSGSNEQFF

abundance: -
v_gene: TRBV9
d_gene: -
j_gene: TRBJ2-5
CDR3nt: TGTGCCAGCAGCGTTGCGGGAAGCCAAGAGACCCAGTACTTC
CDR3aa: CASSVAGSQETQYF

abundance: few
v_gene: TRBV30
d_gene: -
j_gene: TRBJ1-2
CDR3nt: TGTGCCGCGCCCCGGACGGCTTCTGGCTATGGCTACACCTTC
CDR3aa: CAAPRTASGYGYTF

abundance: few
v_gene: TRBV5-4
d_gene: -
j_gene: TRBJ2-7
CDR3nt: TGTGCCAGCAGCCCTCCGACAGGAGGATTCGAGCAGTACTTC
CDR3aa: CASSPPTGGFEQYF

abundance: few
v_gene: TRBV5-4
d_gene: TRBD1
j_gene: TRBJ1-4
CDR3nt: TGTGCCAGCAGCCCCGGGACAGGGAATGAAAAACTGTTTTTT
CDR3aa: CASSPGTGNEKLFF